This T cell receptor (beta chain) was observed in a study of blood T cells in healthy people across ages. This CDR3 region has 15 residues. From germline, CDR1 is DFQATT and CDR2 SNEGSKA (reference sequence). With a J-beta primer mix and a sample-barcoded 5' primer, a second PCR ran 7 to 11 cycles. TCRdb analysed the 5' RACE reads with MiXCR anew, one entry per CDR3 protein. The sample yields roughly 680,000 distinct CDR3 sequences, roughly 49% seen once. Points on this clonotype: A read error may produce the germline difference seen at one junction end.

The sample consisted of blood. The chain couples TRBV20-1 to TRBJ2-5; a possible D gene is TRBD2 (5 bases). The TCR sequence derives from a woman aged 55-69 years in good health. This chain's CDR3 is CSAHPGWEIQEAQYF. CDR3 DNA sequence: TGCAGTGCGCACCCGGGGTGGGAGATCCAAGAGGCCCAGTACTTC.